This T cell receptor beta chain was captured in a study of shared clonotypes between healthy human individuals. Only in-frame clones appear in the TCRdb table, and some are missing; sequencing was by immunoSEQ multiplex PCR. Seen here are approximately 600,000 clones, about 95% observed once, and the top ten hold around 0.11%. This clone was found once. Its antigen is unknown. Study findings and constraints: Having only a few donors restricted how much genetic and exposure-history diversity was captured. Around 5% was the fraction of naive CD4 clonotypes found shared across several donors.

The length of the CDR3 is 16 residues. Per the germline V gene, CDR1 is MDHEN and CDR2 is SYDVKM. V lost 5 bases to trimming and J lost 0 bases, with 17 bases between them. In the naive CD8 group, cells lacked CD45RO and were positively selected for CCR7, so terminally differentiated effector memory CD45RA+ cells were left out. The receptor was isolated from a woman aged 25 to 39 in good health. The sample comprised naive CD8+ T cells sorted from blood. The chain has TRBV28 and TRBJ2-7; D could derive from TRBD1 or TRBD2 (5 bases each). CDR3 in amino acids: CASSLLLGVSSYEQYF. The CDR3 bases are TGTGCCAGCAGTCTCCTTTTGGGGGTAAGCTCCTACGAGCAGTACTTC.